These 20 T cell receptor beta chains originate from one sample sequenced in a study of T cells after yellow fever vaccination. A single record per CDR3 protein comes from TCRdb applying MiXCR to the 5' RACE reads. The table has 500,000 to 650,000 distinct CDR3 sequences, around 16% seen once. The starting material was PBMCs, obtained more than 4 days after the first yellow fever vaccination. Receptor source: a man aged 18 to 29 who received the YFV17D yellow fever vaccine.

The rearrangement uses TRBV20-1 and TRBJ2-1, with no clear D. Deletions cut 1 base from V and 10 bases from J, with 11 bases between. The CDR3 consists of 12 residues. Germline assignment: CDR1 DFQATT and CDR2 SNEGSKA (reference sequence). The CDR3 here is CSARALAREQFF. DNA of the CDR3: TGCAGTGCTAGAGCTCTGGCCCGGGAGCAGTTCTTC.

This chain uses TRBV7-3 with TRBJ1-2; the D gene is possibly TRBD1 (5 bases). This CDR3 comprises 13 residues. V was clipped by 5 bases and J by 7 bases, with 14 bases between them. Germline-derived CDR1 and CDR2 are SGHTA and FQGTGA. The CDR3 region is CASSPGTAGGYTF. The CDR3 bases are TGTGCCAGCAGCCCCGGGACCGCGGGTGGCTACACCTTC.

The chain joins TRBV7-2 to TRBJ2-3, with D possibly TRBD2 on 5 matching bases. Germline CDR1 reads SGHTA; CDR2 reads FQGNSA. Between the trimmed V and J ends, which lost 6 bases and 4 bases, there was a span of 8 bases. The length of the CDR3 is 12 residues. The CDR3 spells CASRLSADTQYF. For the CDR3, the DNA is TGTGCCAGCAGGCTTAGCGCAGATACGCAGTATTTT.

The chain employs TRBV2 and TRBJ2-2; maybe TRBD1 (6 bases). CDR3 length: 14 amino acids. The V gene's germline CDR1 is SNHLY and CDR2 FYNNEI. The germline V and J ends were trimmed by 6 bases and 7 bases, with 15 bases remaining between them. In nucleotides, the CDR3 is TGTGCCAGCAGGATGGACAGCTCGGTCGGGGAGCTGTTTTTT. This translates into CASRMDSSVGELFF. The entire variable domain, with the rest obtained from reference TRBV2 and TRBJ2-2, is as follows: EPEVTQTPSHQVTQMGQEVILRCVPISNHLYFYWYRQILGQKVEFLVSFYNNEISEKSEIFDDQFSVERPDGSNFTLKIRSTKLEDSAMYFCASRMDSSVGELFFGEGSRLTVL.

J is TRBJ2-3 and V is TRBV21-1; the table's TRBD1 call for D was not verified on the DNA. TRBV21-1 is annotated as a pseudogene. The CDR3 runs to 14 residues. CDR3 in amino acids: CASSKGLWTPTQYF. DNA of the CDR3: TGTGCCAGCAGCAAAGGATTGTGGACACCAACGCAGTATTTT.

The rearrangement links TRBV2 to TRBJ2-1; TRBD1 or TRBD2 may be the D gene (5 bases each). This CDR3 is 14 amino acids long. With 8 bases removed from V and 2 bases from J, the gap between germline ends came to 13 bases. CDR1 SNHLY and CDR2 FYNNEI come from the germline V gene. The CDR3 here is CASQEGRAYNEQFF. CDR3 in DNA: TGTGCCAGCCAAGAGGGGCGCGCCTACAATGAGCAGTTCTTC.

CDR3 in amino acids: CASSPPRRGAYNEQFF. As DNA, the CDR3 is TGTGCCAGCAGCCCCCCCCGGCGGGGGGCCTACAATGAGCAGTTCTTC. This rearrangement joins TRBV7-3 to TRBJ2-1; 8 bases fit TRBD2. Germline V gene lookup returns CDR1 SGHTA and CDR2 FQGTGA. The CDR3 sequence is 16 residues long. Losses at the gene ends were 5 bases for V and 2 bases for J; bases not matched to a gene: 8.

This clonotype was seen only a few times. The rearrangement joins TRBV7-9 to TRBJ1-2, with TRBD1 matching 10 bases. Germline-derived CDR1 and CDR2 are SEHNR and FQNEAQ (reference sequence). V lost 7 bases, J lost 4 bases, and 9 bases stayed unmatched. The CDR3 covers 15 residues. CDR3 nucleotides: TGTGCCAGCAAGGGGGACGGGACAGGGGTCTATGGCTACACCTTC. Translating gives CASKGDGTGVYGYTF.

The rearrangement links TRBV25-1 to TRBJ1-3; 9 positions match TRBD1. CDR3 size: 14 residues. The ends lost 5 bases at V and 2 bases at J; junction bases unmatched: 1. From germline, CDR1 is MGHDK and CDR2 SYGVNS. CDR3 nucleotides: TGTGCCAGCAGTTGGGACAGGGCTGGAAACACCATATATTTT. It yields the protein CASSWDRAGNTIYF.

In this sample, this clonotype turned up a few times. The CDR3 sequence: CASSLAGGRSTDTQYF. The CDR3 region has the DNA TGTGCCAGCAGCTTGGCCGGGGGCCGTAGCACAGATACGCAGTATTTT. This chain links TRBV5-4 with TRBJ2-3, with D perhaps TRBD1 or TRBD2 (6 bases each). The ends were cut back, 0 bases at V and 0 bases at J, with 11 bases in the middle. Germline-derived CDR1 and CDR2 are SGHNT and YYREEE (reference sequence). This CDR3 region has 16 residues.

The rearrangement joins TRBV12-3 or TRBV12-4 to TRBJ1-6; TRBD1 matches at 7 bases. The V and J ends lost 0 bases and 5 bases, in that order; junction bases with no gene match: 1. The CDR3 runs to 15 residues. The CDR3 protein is CASSLAQGNNSPLHF. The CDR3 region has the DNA TGTGCCAGCAGTTTAGCACAGGGGAATAATTCACCCCTCCACTTT.

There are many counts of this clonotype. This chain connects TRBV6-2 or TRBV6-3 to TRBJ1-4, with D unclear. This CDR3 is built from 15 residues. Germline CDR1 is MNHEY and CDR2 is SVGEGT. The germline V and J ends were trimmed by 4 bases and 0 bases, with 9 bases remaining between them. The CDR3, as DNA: TGTGCCAGCAGTTCTCGGACGGCAACTAATGAAAAACTGTTTTTT. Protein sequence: CASSSRTATNEKLFF.

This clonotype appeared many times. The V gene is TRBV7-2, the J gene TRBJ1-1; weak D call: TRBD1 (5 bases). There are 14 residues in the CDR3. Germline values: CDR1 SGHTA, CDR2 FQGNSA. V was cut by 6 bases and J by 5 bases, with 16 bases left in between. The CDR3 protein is CASSFQGKGTEAFF. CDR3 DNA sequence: TGTGCCAGCAGTTTTCAGGGCAAGGGGACTGAAGCTTTCTTT.

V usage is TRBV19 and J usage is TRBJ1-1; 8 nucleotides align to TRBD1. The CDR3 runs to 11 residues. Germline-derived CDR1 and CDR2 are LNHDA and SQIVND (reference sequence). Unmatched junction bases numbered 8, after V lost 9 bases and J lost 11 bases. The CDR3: CASMTGVEAFF. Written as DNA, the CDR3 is TGTGCCAGCATGACAGGGGTAGAGGCTTTCTTT.

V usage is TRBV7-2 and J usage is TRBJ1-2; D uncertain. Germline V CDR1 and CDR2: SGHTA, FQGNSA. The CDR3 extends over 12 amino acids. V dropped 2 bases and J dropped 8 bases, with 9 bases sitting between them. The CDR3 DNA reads TGTGCCAGCAGCTTAAGAGGGTTCGGCTACACCTTC. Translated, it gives CASSLRGFGYTF.

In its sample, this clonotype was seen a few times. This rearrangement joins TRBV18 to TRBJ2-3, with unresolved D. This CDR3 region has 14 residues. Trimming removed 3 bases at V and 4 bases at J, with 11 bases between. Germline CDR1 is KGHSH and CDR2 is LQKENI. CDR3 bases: TGTGCCAGCTCACCCGAGTGGTTGGCAGATACGCAGTATTTT. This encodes CASSPEWLADTQYF.

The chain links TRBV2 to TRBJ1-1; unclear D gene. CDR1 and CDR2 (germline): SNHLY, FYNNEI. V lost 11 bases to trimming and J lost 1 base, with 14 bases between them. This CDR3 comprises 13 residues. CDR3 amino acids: CASKAARNTEAFF. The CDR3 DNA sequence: TGTGCCTCTAAGGCGGCGAGGAACACTGAAGCTTTCTTT.

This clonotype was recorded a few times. This CDR3 reads CASAFAGGRTGELFF. The CDR3 coding sequence is TGTGCCAGCGCCTTCGCGGGGGGGCGCACCGGGGAGCTGTTTTTT. V is TRBV7-2 and J is TRBJ2-2; 9 bases are a match to TRBD2. Germline loops: CDR1 SGHTA, CDR2 FQGNSA. Trimming cost V 8 bases and J 4 bases; bases outside gene matches: 8. This CDR3 spans 15 amino acids.

CDR3 sequence reads: CASSLDPPTSGNTIYF. DNA for the CDR3: TGTGCCAGCAGCTTGGACCCCCCAACCTCTGGAAACACCATATATTTT. This rearrangement joins TRBV5-6 to TRBJ1-3; D is uncertain. From germline, CDR1 is SGHDT and CDR2 YYEEEE. The CDR3 sequence is 16 residues long. Trimming stripped 0 bases from V and 0 bases from J, with 10 bases between.

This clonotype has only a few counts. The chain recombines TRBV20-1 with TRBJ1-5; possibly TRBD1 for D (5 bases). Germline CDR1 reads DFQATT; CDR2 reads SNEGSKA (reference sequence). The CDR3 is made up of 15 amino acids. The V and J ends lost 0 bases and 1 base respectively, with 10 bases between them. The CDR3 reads CSARDARGSNQPQHF. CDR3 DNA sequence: TGCAGTGCTAGAGATGCCCGGGGGAGCAATCAGCCCCAGCATTTT.